Below, one TCR beta chain is given with its context. Its antigen remains unknown. The sample originates from a study of T-cell memory formation after mild COVID-19. Constant-segment primers were used for 5'RACE, and the resulting TCR alpha and TCR beta cDNA libraries carried sample barcodes and UMIs. TCRdb reanalysed the 5' RACE reads using MiXCR and keeps one entry per CDR3 protein. The table has about 410,000 distinct CDR3 sequences, 18% seen once. V was clipped by 5 bases and J by 5 bases; unmatched bases: 6. Germline V gives CDR1 SEHNR, CDR2 FQNEAQ (reference sequence). CDR3 length: 15 residues. Study findings and constraints: Detection of some responders pre-infection suggested pre-existing cross-reactive memory T cells participated.

The receptor comes from a young man who had mild COVID-19 (a few samples of this study predate the infection). Cell type and time point are not known. Material: PBMCs or a T cell subset sorted from them (not recorded which). The genes are TRBV7-9 and TRBJ1-6, with 7 bases lining up with TRBD1. For the CDR3, the DNA is TGTGCCAGCAGCAGCGGACAGGCCCATAATTCACCCCTCCACTTT. Translating it yields CASSSGQAHNSPLHF. Using reference TRBV7-9 and TRBJ1-6 for the parts outside the CDR3, the full variable domain is DTGVSQNPRHKITKRGQNVTFRCDPISEHNRLYWYRQTLGQGPEFLTYFQNEAQLEKSRLLSDRFSAERPKGSFSTLEIQRTEQGDSAMYLCASSSGQAHNSPLHFGNGTRLTVT.